The 25 T cell receptor beta chains reported below all come from one sample, sequenced in a study of neoadjuvant nivolumab and ipilimumab in lung cancer. Using immunoSEQ multiplex PCR, the repertoire was profiled, and TCRdb retains in-frame clones only, with some absent. The sample yields roughly 4,100 clones, approximately 81% seen once. This sample comprised peripheral blood, obtained after neoadjuvant nivolumab, alone or with ipilimumab, at or shortly before surgery. These receptor sequences come from an adult with non-small cell lung cancer.

The chain carries TRBV7-8 and TRBJ2-7, with D hard to call. The germline CDR1 and CDR2 sequences are SGHVS and FQNEAQ. This CDR3 has 13 amino acids. V gave up 5 bases and J gave up 3 bases, with 11 bases separating them. For the CDR3, the DNA is TGTGCCAGCAGCCACACCTCGGGCTACGAGCAGTACTTC. Protein product: CASSHTSGYEQYF.

CDR3 DNA sequence: TGTGCCAGCAGTGAAGGGTTGGCAGGGGGCTCTGGAAACACCATATATTTT. It specifies CASSEGLAGGSGNTIYF. J is TRBJ1-3 and V is TRBV6-1, with 7 bases lining up with TRBD1. This CDR3 is built from 17 residues. CDR1 is MNHNS, CDR2 SASEGT, per germline. Trimming removed 1 base from V and 0 bases from J; junction bases left unmatched: 6.

The chain combines TRBV9 with TRBJ1-4, with D perhaps TRBD1 (6 bases). Germline-derived CDR1 and CDR2 are SGDLS and YYNGEE. The CDR3 loop spans 15 amino acids. V lost 0 bases and J 7 bases, leaving 13 bases between the germline ends. The DNA for the CDR3 is TGTGCCAGCAGCGTAGAGGGGGGAGGAGCTGAAAAACTGTTTTTT. Translation gives CASSVEGGGAEKLFF.

The J gene is TRBJ1-1, the V gene TRBV11-2, with no clear D. The CDR3 length is 11 residues. CDR1 is SGHAT and CDR2 is FQNNGV in the germline V gene. V dropped 4 bases and J dropped 4 bases, with 4 bases sitting between them. Written as DNA, the CDR3 is TGTGCCAGCAGCTCCAGCACTGAAGCTTTCTTT. It translates to CASSSSTEAFF.

The chain joins TRBV5-1 to TRBJ1-4; maybe TRBD1 (6 bases). Trimming removed 7 bases from V and 4 bases from J, with 20 bases in between. The CDR3 loop spans 16 amino acids. In germline, CDR1 is SGHRS, CDR2 YFSETQ. The CDR3 sequence: CASGVGGFSGNEKLFF. The CDR3 DNA is TGCGCCAGCGGAGTAGGGGGATTCTCGGGTAATGAAAAACTGTTTTTT.

V usage is TRBV11-2 and J usage is TRBJ2-7; 7 positions match TRBD1. The CDR3 runs 13 residues. V gave up 1 base and J gave up 7 bases; unmatched junction bases: 4. Germline V CDR1 and CDR2: SGHAT, FQNNGV. The CDR3 nucleotides are TGTGCCAGCAGCTTAGGGGACAGCTATGAGCAGTACTTC. It yields the protein CASSLGDSYEQYF. Drawing the rest from reference TRBV11-2 and TRBJ2-7, the complete variable domain is EAGVAQSPRYKIIEKRQSVAFWCNPISGHATLYWYQQILGQGPKLLIQFQNNGVVDDSQLPKDRFSAERLKGVDSTLKIQPAKLEDSAVYLCASSLGDSYEQYFGPGTRLTVT.

V and J are TRBV23-1 and TRBJ2-5; 7 bases are shared with TRBD1. TRBV23-1 is an ORF, with its function uncertain. The CDR3 covers 15 residues. The trim removed 3 bases at V and 1 base at J, leaving 5 bases unmatched. The CDR3, as DNA: TGCGCCAGCAGTCATACACACAGGGGCCAAGAGACCCAGTACTTC. Translated, it gives CASSHTHRGQETQYF.

CDR3: CASRDQSTYGYTF. CDR3 DNA sequence: TGTGCCAGCAGAGATCAATCGACCTATGGCTACACCTTC. The J gene is TRBJ1-2, the V gene TRBV11-2; D call uncertain. The CDR3 spans 13 residues. Germline V gives CDR1 SGHAT, CDR2 FQNNGV. The V and J ends lost 6 bases and 4 bases respectively, with 12 bases between them.

V gene TRBV5-1 combines with J gene TRBJ1-1; 9 nucleotides line up with TRBD1. Looked up from germline, CDR1 is SGHRS and CDR2 is YFSETQ. The V and J ends lost 4 bases and 6 bases, in that order; junction bases with no gene match: 7. CDR3 length: 14 residues. This CDR3 reads CASSSRDRVAEAFF. The CDR3 DNA is TGCGCCAGCAGCAGCCGGGACAGGGTCGCTGAAGCTTTCTTT.

V gene TRBV19 combines with J gene TRBJ2-1, with D possibly TRBD2 on 6 matching bases. Germline-derived CDR1 and CDR2 are LNHDA and SQIVND (reference sequence). Trimming took off 6 bases at V and 1 base at J, with 16 bases between the two ends. The CDR3 contains 16 residues. CDR3 amino acids: CASRLAIGGSYNEQFF. In DNA form, the CDR3 reads TGTGCCAGTAGGTTGGCCATCGGGGGTTCCTACAATGAGCAGTTCTTC.

The chain recombines TRBV7-4 with TRBJ1-5, with D possibly matching TRBD1 (5 bases). The germline V gene has CDR1 SGHVT and CDR2 SQSDAQ. The CDR3 length is 16 residues. Trimming shortened V by 4 bases and J by 3 bases, and 16 bases separated the two germline ends. CDR3 residues: CASSSAGRAPNQPQHF. The CDR3 DNA follows: TGTGCCAGCAGCTCAGCCGGCAGGGCACCCAATCAGCCCCAGCATTTT.

The chain is built from TRBV4-1 and TRBJ1-2; D may be TRBD1 (5 bases). CDR3 size: 15 residues. V was clipped by 1 base and J by 9 bases, with 18 bases between them. The germline gives CDR1 MGHRA, CDR2 YSYEKL. CDR3 protein: CASSQALTRGDRYTF. CDR3 coding DNA: TGCGCCAGCAGCCAAGCCCTCACAAGGGGTGATCGCTACACCTTC.

V is TRBV19 and J is TRBJ1-2, with no clear D. The V end lost 4 bases, the J end lost 7 bases, and 13 bases lay between the germline ends. The CDR3 totals 13 residues. Germline values: CDR1 LNHDA, CDR2 SQIVND (reference sequence). The CDR3 sequence is CASSNQEFGGYTF. DNA of the CDR3: TGTGCCAGTAGTAACCAGGAATTCGGTGGCTACACCTTC.

The J gene is TRBJ2-6, the V gene TRBV30; a weak D match, TRBD2 (6 bases). Trimming stripped 2 bases from V and 1 base from J, with 12 bases between. There are 16 residues in the CDR3. Germline CDR1 GTSNPN, CDR2 SVGIG (reference sequence). The CDR3 DNA sequence: TGTGCCTGGAGTCGGGGGAGGAATTCTGGGGCCAACGTCCTGACTTTC. Translating gives CAWSRGRNSGANVLTF. Complete variable domain (other parts from reference TRBV30 and TRBJ2-6): SQTIHQWPATLVQPVGSPLSLECTVEGTSNPNLYWYRQAAGRGLQLLFYSVGIGQISSEVPQNLSASRPQDRQFILSSKKLLLSDSGFYLCAWSRGRNSGANVLTFGAGSRLTVL.

The CDR3 protein is CASSVTHEGFYEQYF. CDR3 DNA sequence: TGTGCCAGCAGCGTAACGCACGAGGGGTTTTACGAGCAGTACTTC. The J gene is TRBJ2-7, the V gene TRBV9, with D perhaps assigned TRBD1 or TRBD2 (5 bases each). There are 15 residues in the CDR3. CDR1 is SGDLS, CDR2 YYNGEE, per germline. Deletions cut 1 base from V and 4 bases from J, with 15 bases between.

The chain carries TRBV7-2 and TRBJ1-4; 7 positions match TRBD1. Germline assignment: CDR1 SGHTA and CDR2 FQGNSA. The CDR3 consists of 14 residues. V shed 6 bases, J shed 10 bases, and the junction held 11 bases outside the gene matches. CDR3 nucleotides: TGTGCCAGCAGGAGGGAGGGGGCAACAGGAAAACTGTTTTTT. Its protein is CASRREGATGKLFF.

The chain employs TRBV13 and TRBJ2-1, with a weak D call TRBD2 (6 bases). Germline CDR1 and CDR2: PRHDT and FYEKMQ (reference sequence). The germline V and J ends were trimmed by 4 bases and 3 bases, with 19 bases remaining between them. This CDR3 has 17 residues. CDR3 protein: CASSYFSGVAIYNEQFF. Here the CDR3 DNA reads TGTGCCAGCAGCTATTTCTCGGGGGTAGCGATCTACAATGAGCAGTTCTTC.

The chain is built from TRBV7-2 and TRBJ1-5, with D uncertain. V was pared by 2 bases and J by 2 bases, with 10 bases between. Germline lookup yields CDR1 SGHTA and CDR2 FQGNSA. The CDR3 length is 15 residues. The CDR3 DNA is TGTGCCAGCAGCTTAAACAGACAAGGCAATCAGCCCCAGCATTTT. Its protein product is CASSLNRQGNQPQHF.

This chain uses TRBV18 with TRBJ2-1, with 11 bases lining up with TRBD2. The V gene's germline CDR1 is KGHSH and CDR2 LQKENI. The CDR3 runs to 17 residues. Trimming removed 2 bases from V and 0 bases from J; junction bases left unmatched: 3. The CDR3 sequence: CASSPVTSGSSYNEQFF. CDR3 DNA sequence: TGTGCCAGCTCACCAGTCACTAGCGGGAGCTCCTACAATGAGCAGTTCTTC.

The chain uses TRBV27 and TRBJ2-7, with D perhaps TRBD2 (6 bases). V was pared by 3 bases and J by 2 bases, with 11 bases between. The CDR3 has 14 residues. The V gene's germline CDR1 is MNHEY and CDR2 SMNVEV (reference sequence). CDR3 DNA: TGTGCCAGCAGTTTTCTAGCGCAGACCTACGAGCAGTACTTC. This gives the protein CASSFLAQTYEQYF.

V is TRBV4-1 and J is TRBJ2-5; 11 bases map to TRBD2. Germline lookup yields CDR1 MGHRA and CDR2 YSYEKL. Losses at the gene ends were 1 base for V and 3 bases for J; bases not matched to a gene: 1. The CDR3 is made up of 15 amino acids. The CDR3 nucleotides read TGCGCCAGCAGCCAAGTAGCGGGAGGGAAAGAGACCCAGTACTTC. This codes for CASSQVAGGKETQYF.

Note on this clone: A read error may produce the germline difference seen at one junction end. The chain is built from TRBV18 and TRBJ1-2; tentatively, D is TRBD1 (6 bases). Germline CDR1 is KGHSH and CDR2 is LQKENI. CDR3 length: 13 residues. CDR3 residues: CANSPDRELSYTF. The CDR3 nucleotides are TGTGCCAACTCACCGGACAGAGAGCTTTCCTACACCTTC.

The V and J genes are TRBV14 and TRBJ1-2; 9 positions agree with TRBD1. The length of the CDR3 is 14 residues. With 5 bases clipped from V and 7 bases from J, the junction kept 8 bases outside the gene matches. Germline assignment: CDR1 SGHDN and CDR2 FVKESK. CDR3: CASSAQGAGGGYTF. In DNA form, the CDR3 reads TGTGCCAGCAGCGCACAGGGGGCGGGAGGTGGCTACACCTTC.

Here the CDR3 DNA reads TGTGCCACCAGCAAAGAGCCGGGCGGCGAGCAGTACTTC. Its protein product is CATSKEPGGEQYF. This sequence joins TRBV15 and TRBJ2-7; D is undetermined. Trimming removed 4 bases from V and 6 bases from J, with 13 bases in between. The CDR3 runs to 13 residues. From germline, CDR1 is LNHNV and CDR2 YYDKDF (reference sequence).

This clone was seen a handful of times. The V call is TRBV6-6, the J call TRBJ1-1; no definite D call. This CDR3 is built from 13 residues. The V and J ends lost 0 bases and 9 bases respectively, with 11 bases between them. The germline V gene encodes CDR1 MNHNY and CDR2 SVGAGI (reference sequence). CDR3 DNA sequence: TGTGCCAGCAGTTACTCAGGCGGGGATCAAGCTTTCTTT. This sequence encodes CASSYSGGDQAFF.